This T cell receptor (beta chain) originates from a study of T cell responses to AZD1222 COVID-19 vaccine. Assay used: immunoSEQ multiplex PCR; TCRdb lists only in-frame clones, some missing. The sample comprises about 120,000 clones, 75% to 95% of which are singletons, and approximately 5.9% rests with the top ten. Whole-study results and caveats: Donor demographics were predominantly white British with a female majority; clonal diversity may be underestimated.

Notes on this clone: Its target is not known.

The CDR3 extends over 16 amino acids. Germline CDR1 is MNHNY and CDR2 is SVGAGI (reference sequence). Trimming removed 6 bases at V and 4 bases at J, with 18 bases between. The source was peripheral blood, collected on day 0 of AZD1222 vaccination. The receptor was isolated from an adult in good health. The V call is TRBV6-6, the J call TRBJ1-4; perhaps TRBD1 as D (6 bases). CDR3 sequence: CASSPAWGRGNEKLFF. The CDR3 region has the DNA TGTGCCAGCAGCCCAGCTTGGGGGCGCGGTAATGAAAAACTGTTTTTT.